A single TCR beta chain is shown here with its context. Its antigen remains unknown. The data stem from a study of T cell responses to AZD1222 COVID-19 vaccine. Study-wide findings and caveats: Increased Spike-specific TCR breadth and depth were observed after two AZD1222 doses. After the peak T cell response, and only then, were repertoires sampled. Targeting of unmutated variant regions was reportedly seen in nearly half of spike-specific TCRs.

Pooled in the analysis were second doses at about 4 or about 12 weeks. Method: immunoSEQ multiplex PCR; TCRdb's copy keeps in-frame clones and lacks some. The data contain around 67,000 clones, under 90% of them singletons. CDR3 size: 18 residues. Looked up from germline, CDR1 is SNHLY and CDR2 is FYNNEI. Trimming cost V 6 bases and J 3 bases; bases outside gene matches: 15. The TCR originated in an adult who received the AZD1222 COVID-19 vaccine. The chain couples TRBV2 to TRBJ2-5, with TRBD2 identical over 11 bases. The sample here was peripheral blood, taken 28 days after the second AZD1222 dose. The CDR3 sequence: CASRGPSSGGNWEETQYF. DNA of the CDR3: TGTGCCAGCAGAGGACCTTCTAGCGGGGGGAACTGGGAAGAGACCCAGTACTTC.